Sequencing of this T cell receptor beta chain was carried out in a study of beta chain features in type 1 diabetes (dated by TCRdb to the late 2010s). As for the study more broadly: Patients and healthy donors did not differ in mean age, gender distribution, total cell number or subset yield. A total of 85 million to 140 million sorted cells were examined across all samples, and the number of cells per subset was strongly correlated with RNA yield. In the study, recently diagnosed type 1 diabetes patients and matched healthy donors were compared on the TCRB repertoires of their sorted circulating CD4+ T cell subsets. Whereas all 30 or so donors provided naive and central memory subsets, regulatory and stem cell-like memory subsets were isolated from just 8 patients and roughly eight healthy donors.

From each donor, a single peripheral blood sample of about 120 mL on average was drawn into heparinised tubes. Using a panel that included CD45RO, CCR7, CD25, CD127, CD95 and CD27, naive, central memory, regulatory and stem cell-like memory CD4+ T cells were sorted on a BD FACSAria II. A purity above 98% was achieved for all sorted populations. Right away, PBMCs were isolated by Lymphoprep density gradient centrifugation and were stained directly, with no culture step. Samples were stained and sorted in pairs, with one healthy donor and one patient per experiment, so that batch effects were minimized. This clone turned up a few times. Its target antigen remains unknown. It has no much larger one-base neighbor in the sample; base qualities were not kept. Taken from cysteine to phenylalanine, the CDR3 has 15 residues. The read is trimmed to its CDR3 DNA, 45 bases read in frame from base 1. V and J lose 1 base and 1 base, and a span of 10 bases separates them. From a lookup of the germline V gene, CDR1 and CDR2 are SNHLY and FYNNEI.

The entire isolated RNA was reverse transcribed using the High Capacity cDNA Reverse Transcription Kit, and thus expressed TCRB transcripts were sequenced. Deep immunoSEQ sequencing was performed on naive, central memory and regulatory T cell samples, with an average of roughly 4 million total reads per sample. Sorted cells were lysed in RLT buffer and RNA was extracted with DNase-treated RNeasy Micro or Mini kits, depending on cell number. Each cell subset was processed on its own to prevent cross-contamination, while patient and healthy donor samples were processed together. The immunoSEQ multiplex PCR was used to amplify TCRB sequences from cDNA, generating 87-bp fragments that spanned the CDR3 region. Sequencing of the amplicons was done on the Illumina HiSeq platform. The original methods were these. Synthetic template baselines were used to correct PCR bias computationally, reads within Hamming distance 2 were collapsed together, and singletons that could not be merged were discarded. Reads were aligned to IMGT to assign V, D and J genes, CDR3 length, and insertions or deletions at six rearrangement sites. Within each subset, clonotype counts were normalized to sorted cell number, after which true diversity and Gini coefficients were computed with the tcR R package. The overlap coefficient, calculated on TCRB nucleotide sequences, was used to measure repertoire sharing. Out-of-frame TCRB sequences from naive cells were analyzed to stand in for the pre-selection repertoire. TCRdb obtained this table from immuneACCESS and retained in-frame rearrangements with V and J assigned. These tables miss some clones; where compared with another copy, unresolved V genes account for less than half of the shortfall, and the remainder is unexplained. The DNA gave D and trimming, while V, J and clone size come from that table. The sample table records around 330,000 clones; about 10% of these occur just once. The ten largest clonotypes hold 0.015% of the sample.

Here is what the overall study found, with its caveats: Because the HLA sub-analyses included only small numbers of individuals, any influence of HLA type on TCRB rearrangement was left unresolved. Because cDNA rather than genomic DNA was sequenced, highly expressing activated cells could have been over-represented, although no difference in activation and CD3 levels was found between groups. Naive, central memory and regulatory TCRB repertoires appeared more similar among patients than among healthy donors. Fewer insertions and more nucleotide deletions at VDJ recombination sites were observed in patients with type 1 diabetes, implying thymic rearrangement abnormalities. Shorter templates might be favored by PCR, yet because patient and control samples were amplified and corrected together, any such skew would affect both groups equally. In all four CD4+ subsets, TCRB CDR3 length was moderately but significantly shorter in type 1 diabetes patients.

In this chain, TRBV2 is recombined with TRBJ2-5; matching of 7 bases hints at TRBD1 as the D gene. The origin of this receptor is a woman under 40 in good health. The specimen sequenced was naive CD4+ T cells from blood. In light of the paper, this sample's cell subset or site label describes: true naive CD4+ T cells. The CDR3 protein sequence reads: CASSEGGTAQETQYF. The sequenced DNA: TGTGCCAGCAGTGAAGGCGGGACAGCCCAAGAGACCCAGTACTTC.